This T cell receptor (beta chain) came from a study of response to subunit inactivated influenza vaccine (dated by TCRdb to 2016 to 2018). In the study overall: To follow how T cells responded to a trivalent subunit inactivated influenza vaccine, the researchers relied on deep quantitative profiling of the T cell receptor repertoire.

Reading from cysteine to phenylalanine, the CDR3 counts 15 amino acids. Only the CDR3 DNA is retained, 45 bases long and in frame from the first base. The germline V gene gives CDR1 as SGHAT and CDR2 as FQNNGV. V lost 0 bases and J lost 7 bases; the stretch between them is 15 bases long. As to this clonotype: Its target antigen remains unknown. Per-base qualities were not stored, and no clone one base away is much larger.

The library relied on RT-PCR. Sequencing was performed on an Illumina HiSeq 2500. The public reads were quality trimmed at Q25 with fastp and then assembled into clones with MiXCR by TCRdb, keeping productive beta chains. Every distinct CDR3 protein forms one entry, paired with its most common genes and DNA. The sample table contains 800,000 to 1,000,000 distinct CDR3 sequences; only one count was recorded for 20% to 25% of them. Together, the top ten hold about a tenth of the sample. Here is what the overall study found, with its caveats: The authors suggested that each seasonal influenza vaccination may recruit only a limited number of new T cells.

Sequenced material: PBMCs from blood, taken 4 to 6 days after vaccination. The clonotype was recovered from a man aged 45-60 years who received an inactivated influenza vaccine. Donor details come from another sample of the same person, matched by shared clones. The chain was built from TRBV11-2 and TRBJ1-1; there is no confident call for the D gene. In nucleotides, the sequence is TGTGCCAGCAGCTTAGATCATTGGGCGGCAGGTGAAGCTTTCTTT. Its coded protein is CASSLDHWAAGEAFF.